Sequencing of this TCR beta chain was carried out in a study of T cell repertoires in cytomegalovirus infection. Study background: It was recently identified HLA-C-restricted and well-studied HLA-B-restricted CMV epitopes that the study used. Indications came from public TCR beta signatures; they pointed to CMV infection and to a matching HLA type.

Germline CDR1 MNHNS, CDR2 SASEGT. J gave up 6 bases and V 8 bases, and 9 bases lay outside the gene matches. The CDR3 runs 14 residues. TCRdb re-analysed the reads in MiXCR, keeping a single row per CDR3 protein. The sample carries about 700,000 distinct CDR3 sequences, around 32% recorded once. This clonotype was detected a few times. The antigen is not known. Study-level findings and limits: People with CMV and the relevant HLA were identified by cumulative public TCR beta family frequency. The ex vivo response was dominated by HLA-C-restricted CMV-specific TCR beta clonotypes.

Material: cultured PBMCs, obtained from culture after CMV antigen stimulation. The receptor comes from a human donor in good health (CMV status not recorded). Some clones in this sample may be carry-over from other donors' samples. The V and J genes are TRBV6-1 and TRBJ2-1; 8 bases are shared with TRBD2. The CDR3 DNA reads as TGTGCCAGCTGTCTGTGGGCGGGGGGCAATGAGCAGTTCTTC. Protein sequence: CASCLWAGGNEQFF.